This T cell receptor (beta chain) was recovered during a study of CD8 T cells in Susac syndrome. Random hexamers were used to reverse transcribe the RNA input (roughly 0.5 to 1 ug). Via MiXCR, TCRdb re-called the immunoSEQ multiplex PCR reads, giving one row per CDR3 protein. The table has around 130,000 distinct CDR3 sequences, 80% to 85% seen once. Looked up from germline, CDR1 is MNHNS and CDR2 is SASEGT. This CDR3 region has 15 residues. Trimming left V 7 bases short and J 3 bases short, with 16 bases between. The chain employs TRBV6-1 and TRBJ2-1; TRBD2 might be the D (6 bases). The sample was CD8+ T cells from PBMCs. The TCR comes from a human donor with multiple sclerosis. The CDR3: CASTPGDSGYNEQFF. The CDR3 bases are TGTGCCAGCACCCCCGGTGATAGCGGCTACAATGAGCAGTTCTTC.